The 4 T cell receptor beta chains listed next were all sequenced from one sample in a study of CD8 T cells in ankylosing spondylitis. Via MiXCR, TCRdb re-called the 5' RACE reads, giving one row per CDR3 protein. The sample records just over 350,000 distinct CDR3 sequences, approximately 22% being singletons. Sample: blood, either unsorted or a sorted T cell fraction (not recorded which). The receptor set was obtained from a male donor with ankylosing spondylitis or in good health (not recorded which).

V usage is TRBV5-5 and J usage is TRBJ2-7, with D possibly matching TRBD1 (6 bases). V was pared by 0 bases and J by 3 bases, with 22 bases between. The CDR3 extends over 18 amino acids. Germline CDR1 and CDR2: SGHKS and YYEKEE (reference sequence). The CDR3 loop reads CASSLVVLVTGSNYEQYF. The CDR3 DNA sequence: TGTGCCAGCAGCTTGGTTGTTCTTGTGACAGGTTCCAACTACGAGCAGTACTTC.

This chain joins TRBV29-1 and TRBJ2-7; a possible D gene is TRBD1 (6 bases). V shed 0 bases and J shed 3 bases, with 15 bases lying between them. Per germline, CDR1 SQVTM and CDR2 ANQGSEA. The CDR3 has 15 residues. The CDR3 nucleotides read TGCAGCGTTGAAGAACCCGGGACACAAATCTACGAGCAGTACTTC. This codes for CSVEEPGTQIYEQYF.

The chain combines TRBV11-2 with TRBJ2-7; D possibly corresponds to TRBD2 (6 bases). CDR3 length: 14 residues. V was cut by 7 bases and J by 6 bases, with 19 bases left in between. The V gene's germline CDR1 is SGHAT and CDR2 FQNNGV. CDR3 nucleotide sequence: TGTGCCAGCACCCCGGCACTAGCCCCTCTCGAGCAGTACTTC. This gives the protein CASTPALAPLEQYF.

This clonotype was recorded a few times. The V gene is TRBV7-9, the J gene TRBJ2-7; a possible D gene is TRBD2 (6 bases). V lost 5 bases and J lost 4, with 18 bases in between. CDR1 and CDR2 from the germline V gene are SEHNR and FQNEAQ (reference sequence). The CDR3 covers 15 residues. In nucleotides, the CDR3 is TGTGCCAGCAGCGGGGGGTGGCAGGGATGGTACGAGCAGTACTTC. Its protein product is CASSGGWQGWYEQYF.